Presented here are 15 T cell receptor beta chains from one specimen sequenced in a study of T cell responses to AZD1222 COVID-19 vaccine. Clones were read by immunoSEQ multiplex PCR, and TCRdb kept only the in-frame ones, dropping some. The profile covers about 86,000 clones, with almost 80% appearing a single time and 21% taken by the ten largest. Here the sequenced sample was peripheral blood, taken on day 0 of AZD1222 vaccination. These receptors all come from an adult in good health.

This clone was observed a few times. This sequence joins TRBV6-5 and TRBJ2-6; possible D gene TRBD1, 5 bases. The CDR3 has 14 amino acids. Germline CDR1 is MNHEY and CDR2 is SVGAGI. Trimming pared 5 bases from V and 2 bases from J, leaving 7 bases between. DNA of the CDR3: TGTGCCAGCAGTCAGACAGCTGGGGCCAACGTCCTGACTTTC. Protein: CASSQTAGANVLTF.

There are a few counts of this clone. This chain uses TRBV18 with TRBJ2-5; 9 bases fit TRBD2. The V gene's germline CDR1 is KGHSH and CDR2 LQKENI. With 2 bases clipped from V and 1 base from J, the junction kept 5 bases outside the gene matches. The CDR3 runs 16 residues. The CDR3 region is CASSPRLADSQETQYF. The DNA of the CDR3 is TGTGCCAGCTCACCAAGACTAGCGGACAGCCAAGAGACCCAGTACTTC.

The chain recombines TRBV13 with TRBJ2-1; the D is unclear. There are 13 residues in the CDR3. Germline V gene lookup returns CDR1 PRHDT and CDR2 FYEKMQ (reference sequence). Trimming stripped 5 bases from V and 6 bases from J, with 11 bases between. Here the CDR3 reads CASSPTGLNEQFF. As DNA, the CDR3 is TGTGCCAGCAGCCCTACCGGGCTCAATGAGCAGTTCTTC.

This clone appeared a few times. V and J are TRBV19 and TRBJ2-3; 7 bases agree with TRBD2. Unmatched junction bases numbered 8, after V lost 6 bases and J lost 5 bases. Germline V gene data show CDR1 as LNHDA and CDR2 as SQIVND (reference sequence). The CDR3 loop spans 14 amino acids. The CDR3 loop reads CASRLAGREDTQYF. DNA of the CDR3: TGTGCCAGTAGATTAGCGGGTCGTGAAGATACGCAGTATTTT.

This clone was observed a few times. The J gene is TRBJ1-4, the V gene TRBV2; D is unclear. This CDR3 contains 18 residues. Germline-derived CDR1 and CDR2 are SNHLY and FYNNEI. V lost 6 bases and J lost 0, with 20 bases in between. The CDR3 loop is CASRLGHTSLSTNEKLFF. CDR3 nucleotide sequence: TGTGCCAGCAGACTAGGGCATACATCGTTATCAACTAATGAAAAACTGTTTTTT.

The chain uses TRBV6-5 and TRBJ1-2; 8 bases map to TRBD1. V was clipped by 7 bases and J by 4 bases; unmatched bases: 8. Germline CDR1 MNHEY, CDR2 SVGAGI. The CDR3 is made up of 14 amino acids. The CDR3, as DNA: TGTGCCAGCACCTTGACAGGGGAAAGCTATGGCTACACCTTC. Its translation: CASTLTGESYGYTF.

The chain carries TRBV6-2 or TRBV6-3 and TRBJ2-7; D is ambiguous. Germline CDR1 MNHEY, CDR2 SVGEGT. The CDR3 length is 11 residues. V shed 8 bases and J shed 6 bases, with 11 bases lying between them. This chain's CDR3 is CASRLYSEQYF. Written as DNA, the CDR3 is TGTGCCAGCCGCCTGTATAGCGAGCAGTACTTC.

The chain couples TRBV28 to TRBJ2-1, with 11 bases aligning to TRBD2. V shed 3 bases and J 1 base; nucleotides not matched to a gene: 11. This CDR3 has 19 residues. Per the germline V gene, CDR1 is MDHEN and CDR2 is SYDVKM. The CDR3 bases are TGTGCCAGCAGTTTCCTATTACTAGCGGGAGACGTATCCTACAATGAGCAGTTCTTC. Encoded protein: CASSFLLLAGDVSYNEQFF. Filled out from reference TRBV28 and TRBJ2-1, the complete variable domain reads DVKVTQSSRYLVKRTGEKVFLECVQDMDHENMFWYRQDPGLGLRLIYFSYDVKMKEKGDIPEGYSVSREKKERFSLILESASTNQTSMYLCASSFLLLAGDVSYNEQFFGPGTRLTVL.

The chain combines TRBV12-3 or TRBV12-4 with TRBJ1-2, with TRBD1 matching 10 bases. The CDR3 contains 13 residues. V trimming: 1 base; J trimming: 8 bases; junction bases outside the gene matches: 1. The CDR3 is CASSLGDRGGYTF. The CDR3, as DNA: TGTGCCAGCAGTTTAGGGGACAGGGGAGGCTACACCTTC.

This rearrangement joins TRBV6-5 to TRBJ1-2; 10 bases line up with TRBD1. The trim removed 6 bases at V and 8 bases at J, leaving 6 bases unmatched. Germline CDR1 reads MNHEY; CDR2 reads SVGAGI. This CDR3 comprises 13 residues. The CDR3 loop reads CASSVTGGHGYTF. In DNA, the CDR3 is TGTGCCAGCAGCGTGACAGGGGGCCACGGCTACACCTTC.

The J gene is TRBJ2-5, the V gene TRBV30, with D maybe TRBD2 (6 bases). Germline V CDR1 and CDR2: GTSNPN, SVGIG (reference sequence). The CDR3 extends over 14 amino acids. Trimming left V 4 bases short and J 1 base short, with 13 bases between. CDR3 loop: CAWMRDGTQETQYF. In DNA form, the CDR3 reads TGTGCCTGGATGCGGGATGGTACCCAAGAGACCCAGTACTTC.

The CDR3 region is CAISAQQNEQFF. The CDR3 DNA sequence: TGTGCCATCAGTGCACAGCAGAATGAGCAGTTCTTC. V and J are TRBV10-3 and TRBJ2-1; no reliable D call. CDR1 and CDR2 (germline): ENHRY, SYGVKD. V was clipped by 4 bases and J by 7 bases, with 8 bases between them. This CDR3 comprises 12 residues.

Written as DNA, the CDR3 is TGCGCCAGCAGCCCTGTGAGCTCTGGAAACACCATATATTTT. It yields the protein CASSPVSSGNTIYF. V usage is TRBV5-1 and J usage is TRBJ1-3; D remains ambiguous. Trimming removed 4 bases from V and 0 bases from J, with 8 bases in between. The CDR3 is made up of 14 amino acids. Germline V gives CDR1 SGHRS, CDR2 YFSETQ.

CDR3 protein: CSAPGQGTDTQYF. DNA of the CDR3: TGCAGCGCGCCGGGACAGGGGACAGATACGCAGTATTTT. The J gene is TRBJ2-3, the V gene TRBV29-1; the match to TRBD1 covers 10 bases. V lost 7 bases, J lost 3 bases, and 4 bases stayed unmatched. Germline CDR1 SQVTM, CDR2 ANQGSEA. This CDR3 has 13 amino acids.

V and J are TRBV4-3 and TRBJ2-6, with D unresolved. The V end was cut by 0 bases, the J end by 4 bases, with 13 bases between. The CDR3 has 17 residues. Per germline, CDR1 LGHNA and CDR2 YSLEER. The CDR3 DNA follows: TGCGCCAGCAGCCAAGAACACGGGTTCTGGGGGGCCAACGTCCTGACTTTC. This gives the protein CASSQEHGFWGANVLTF.